In this sample, the clone carrying this TCR beta chain turned up once. Its antigen is still unknown. The data derive from a study of CD8+ T cells in alopecia areata. Whole-study findings and limits: How baseline CD8+ expansion relates to response remains uncertain (there was one nonresponder). Normal-skin resident alphabeta T cells also appear among scalp sample sequences. Tofacitinib significantly brought down scalp clonality and expanded CD8+ clones among top 100.

V lost 2 bases, J lost 4 bases, and 11 bases lay in between. CDR1 and CDR2 (germline): GTSNPN, SVGIG (reference sequence). The CDR3 contains 13 residues. RNA was isolated and reverse transcribed to cDNA, the sequencing template. Libraries were prepared by immunoSEQ multiplex PCR; TCRdb keeps only in-frame clonotypes and omits some of them. This table holds about 210,000 clones, about 58% found once. The treatment is: oral pan-JAK inhibitor, 5-10 mg twice daily. Alopecia areata patients provided lesional scalp punch biopsies and peripheral blood, both collected for the study. This chain uses TRBV30 with TRBJ1-1, with TRBD1 as a possible D gene (5 bases). This receptor was obtained from a human donor with alopecia areata. Material: CD4+ T cells sorted from blood, obtained at week 4, from a patient treated with tofacitinib. The CDR3 is CAWSMGLSTEAFF. Here the CDR3 DNA reads TGTGCCTGGAGTATGGGACTGAGCACTGAAGCTTTCTTT.